The T cell receptor (beta chain) described here comes from a study of PD-1 blockade in classical Hodgkin lymphoma (dated by TCRdb to the early 2020s). For context, the study as a whole: To define a peripheral blood immune signature of response to PD-1 blockade in classical Hodgkin lymphoma, the study combined TCR beta sequencing with CyTOF. The paper as a whole reports these results and caveats: Newly diagnosed patients were reported to have lower baseline TCR diversity than healthy donors, and relapsed/refractory patients were reported to have lower baseline TCR diversity still. The study was restricted to a single clinical trial cohort, and the causes of repertoire differences, possibly disease activity or prior therapy, were left undefined.

In the paper's terms, the time point label means: newly diagnosed, previously untreated cHL patient sample. A Miltenyi CD4+ T cell isolation kit was used for magnetic negative selection to purify CD4+ T cells from thawed PBMCs. To serve as a comparison group for the relapsed/refractory trial patients, PBMCs were sequenced from patients with newly diagnosed, previously untreated classical Hodgkin lymphoma. Peripheral blood was collected in 8 mL Vacutainer Cell Preparation Tubes, from which PBMCs were isolated by centrifugation and then cryopreserved. Purified CD4+ and CD8+ fractions were prepared only for cases where an additional PBMC sample was available. On LS columns in a quadroMACS separator, the magnetically labelled cells were depleted, and the flow-through was collected as the purified fraction. The Qiagen DNeasy kit was used to extract genomic DNA from unsorted PBMCs and from the negatively selected CD4+ and CD8+ fractions. TCR beta CDR3 regions were subjected to amplification by immunoSEQ multiplex PCR with primers that anneal to V and J segments. Amplification bias was minimized using a synthetic immune receptor repertoire, and residual bias was removed computationally after sequencing. The study's own analysis went as follows. Custom Python scripts were used to quantify repertoire diversity as the Shannon entropy index. Unsorted, CD4+ and CD8+ repertoires were analyzed separately, except for combined analyses in which CD4+ and CD8+ sequences were merged in silico. The clones in this table, taken by TCRdb from immuneACCESS, are in-frame only. Not every clone is retained; where verified, under half of the shortfall comes from an unresolved V gene, and the cause of the rest is unknown. V and J calls and clone size follow that table, whereas D and trimming were derived from the DNA. The sample includes approximately 25,000 clones, with 75% to 95% observed a single time. In total, the top ten clones hold 0.5% to 0.6% of the sample.

CDR1 SNHLY and CDR2 FYNNEI were looked up in the germline V gene. Trimming at the junction amounts to 4 bases on V and 11 bases on J, and the germline ends lie 5 bases apart. Reading from cysteine to phenylalanine, the CDR3 counts 10 amino acids. Only the CDR3 DNA is retained, 30 bases long and in frame from the first base. Comment on this clone: This receptor's antigen is unknown. Base qualities are missing; no much larger clone stands one base away.

This clonotype was sampled from a human donor with classical Hodgkin lymphoma. In this chain, TRBV2 is recombined with TRBJ1-4; the D gene cannot be named for sure. Sequences were obtained from CD4+ T cells from blood. The CDR3 region: CASSVYKLFF. Read as DNA, the sequence is TGTGCCAGCAGTGTGTATAAACTGTTTTTT.